This entry concerns a single T cell receptor beta chain. What it binds is unknown. The CDR3 spans 15 residues. The V and J ends lost 2 bases and 4 bases, in that order; junction bases with no gene match: 8. Germline values: CDR1 SGDLS, CDR2 YYNGEE. The sample belongs to a study of siplizumab effects on memory and regulatory T cells. General study results and limits: There were only a minor fraction of alloreactive clones that mapped to unstimulated subsets. Naive T cells seemed more diverse than memory cells; they also seemed major alloresponse contributors. Memory cells that were CD4+ and unstimulated gave rise to alloreactive sequences, which siplizumab significantly reduced.

For every sample, 100,000 or so TCR templates were assayed. The protocol was immunoSEQ multiplex PCR, while the TCRdb copy is restricted to in-frame clones and leaves out a portion. Altogether more than 95,000 clones are present, more than 85% being singletons, with the ten largest covering 0.62%. This clonotype was sampled from a human donor in good health. The chain links TRBV9 to TRBJ2-7; 8 bases align to TRBD2. The sample consisted of Tregs sorted from blood. The CDR3 DNA follows: TGTGCCAGCAGCGTTGGGAGCGGGAGAATTTACGAGCAGTACTTC. Translated, it gives CASSVGSGRIYEQYF.